A single sample is the source of the 5 T cell receptor beta chains below, sequenced in a study of cytomegalovirus exposure and HLA in healthy donors (dated by TCRdb to about 2017). Libraries came from the immunoSEQ multiplex PCR assay. The multiplex PCR relied on a mix of 60 forward primers for TCR Vbeta segments and 13 reverse primers for TCR Jbeta segments. In TCRdb, the immuneACCESS table is reduced to in-frame sequences with V and J assigned. These tables do not hold every clone; where another copy was compared, an unresolved V gene accounts for under half, and the others remain unexplained. In all, the sample holds 160,000 or so clones, and roughly 80% of those were seen once. 7% to 9% of the sample comes from the top ten. Sequencing input: PBMCs. These receptors were obtained from a male donor in good health and CMV-seropositive.

In its sample, this clone was seen once. The chain joins TRBV30 to TRBJ2-1, with D maybe TRBD2 (7 bases). Germline values: CDR1 GTSNPN, CDR2 SVGIG (reference sequence). The CDR3 consists of 14 residues. V dropped 6 bases and J dropped 7 bases, with 19 bases sitting between them. The CDR3: CACRQAGAGNEQFF. CDR3 DNA sequence: TGTGCCTGCCGGCAGGCGGGGGCGGGTAATGAGCAGTTCTTC.

This sequence joins TRBV6-5 and TRBJ1-6; 7 bases match TRBD1. Germline loops: CDR1 MNHEY, CDR2 SVGAGI. There are 12 residues in the CDR3. Trimming removed 10 bases from V and 7 bases from J; junction bases left unmatched: 4. The CDR3 is CATSGGNSPLHF. The CDR3 DNA reads as TGTGCCACCTCAGGGGGGAATTCACCCCTCCACTTT.

A single count supports this clone. The chain is built from TRBV10-3 and TRBJ1-4, with 9 bases fitting TRBD1. The CDR3 totals 14 residues. The V and J ends lost 6 bases and 6 bases, in that order; junction bases with no gene match: 5. Germline loops: CDR1 ENHRY, CDR2 SYGVKD. CDR3 sequence (DNA): TGTGCCATCAGGGACCGGGACAGGGATGAAAAACTGTTTTTT. Translated: CAIRDRDRDEKLFF.

The chain joins TRBV5-4 to TRBJ2-2; 9 bases are a match to TRBD1. This CDR3 has 15 amino acids. CDR1 SGHNT and CDR2 YYREEE come from the germline V gene (reference sequence). V shed 6 bases, J shed 3 bases, and the junction held 6 bases outside the gene matches. CDR3 sequence (DNA): TGTGCCAGCATCGACAGGGGGAGAGACACCGGGGAGCTGTTTTTT. It encodes CASIDRGRDTGELFF.

There are a few counts of this clone. The chain joins TRBV15 to TRBJ1-2; D is uncertain. Germline CDR1 reads LNHNV; CDR2 reads YYDKDF (reference sequence). V was pared by 1 base and J by 1 base, with 10 bases between. The CDR3 is made up of 15 amino acids. The CDR3 spells CATSRGGGSNYGYTF. CDR3 coding DNA: TGTGCCACCAGCAGAGGCGGTGGGAGTAACTATGGCTACACCTTC.